These 13 T cell receptor beta chains came from one sample sequenced in a study of T-cell reconstitution after alpha-beta-depleted transplantation in children. Unique molecular identifiers featured in how the TCRbeta library was prepared. TCRdb reprocessed the PCR reads via MiXCR and lists one record per CDR3 protein. The sample has approximately 270,000 distinct CDR3 sequences; approximately 9.8% are singletons. The sample was PBMCs from the stem cell graft donor, taken from the stem cell graft. These TCRs come from a human donor who donated a stem cell graft to a child with SCID.

The chain has TRBV5-6 and TRBJ2-1; D perhaps matches TRBD1 (6 bases). Deletions cut 4 bases from V and 10 bases from J, with 12 bases between. The CDR3 runs to 12 residues. Per germline, CDR1 SGHDT and CDR2 YYEEEE. CDR3 DNA: TGTGCCAGCAGCCCGGACAGACAAGAGCAGTTCTTC. This encodes CASSPDRQEQFF.

This clonotype has more than one count but fewer than ten. The J gene is TRBJ1-2, the V gene TRBV12-3 or TRBV12-4, with D possibly being TRBD1 (5 bases). V was shortened by 6 bases and J by 4 bases, with 21 bases between the two germline ends. The CDR3 has 16 residues. The DNA for the CDR3 is TGTGCCAGCAGCCGACTAGGGACGCCGGGGGGCTATGGCTACACCTTC. Its translation is CASSRLGTPGGYGYTF.

This clonotype was seen a handful of times. The chain uses TRBV18 and TRBJ2-3; the D gene is possibly TRBD1 (5 bases). CDR3 length: 17 residues. The germline gives CDR1 KGHSH, CDR2 LQKENI. Between the trimmed V and J ends, which lost 1 base and 0 bases, there was a span of 14 bases. The CDR3 sequence: CASSPRQGGVSTDTQYF. CDR3 nucleotide sequence: TGTGCCAGCTCACCACGGCAGGGTGGGGTGAGCACAGATACGCAGTATTTT.

The genes are TRBV29-1 and TRBJ2-3; D might be TRBD2 (7 bases). The CDR3 length is 14 residues. Trimming cost V 6 bases and J 5 bases, with 18 bases left between them. In germline, CDR1 is SQVTM, CDR2 ANQGSEA. The CDR3: CSVSGGRLGDTQYF. For the CDR3, the DNA is TGCAGCGTCTCCGGGGGGCGGTTGGGAGATACGCAGTATTTT.

The chain is built from TRBV18 and TRBJ2-5; D is ambiguous. Trimming removed 0 bases at V and 1 base at J, with 9 bases between. This CDR3 is built from 15 residues. In germline, CDR1 is KGHSH, CDR2 LQKENI. The CDR3 DNA is TGTGCCAGCTCACCACCCTACGGCAGCCAAGAGACCCAGTACTTC. This codes for CASSPPYGSQETQYF.

This clonotype has only a few counts. The gene calls are TRBV20-1 and TRBJ1-1, with no clear D. The CDR3 extends over 16 amino acids. The germline gives CDR1 DFQATT, CDR2 SNEGSKA (reference sequence). Trimming removed 1 base from V and 1 base from J, with 16 bases in between. CDR3 residues: CSARVPEGRRNTEAFF. The CDR3 nucleotides are TGCAGTGCTAGAGTTCCGGAGGGCCGAAGGAACACTGAAGCTTTCTTT.

This clonotype appeared a few times. The chain couples TRBV3-1 to TRBJ2-6; 9 bases match TRBD1. CDR1 is LGHDT, CDR2 YNNKEL, per germline (reference sequence). The J segment lost 3 bases and the V segment lost 0 bases, leaving 6 bases of the junction unmatched. CDR3 length: 18 residues. The CDR3 sequence: CASSQEGQGVGGANVLTF. CDR3 in DNA: TGTGCCAGCAGCCAAGAGGGACAGGGAGTAGGTGGGGCCAACGTCCTGACTTTC.

This clonotype turned up a few times. The chain employs TRBV18 and TRBJ2-6, with D possibly matching TRBD1 (5 bases). This CDR3 contains 18 residues. Germline loops: CDR1 KGHSH, CDR2 LQKENI. The V gene lost 1 base and the J gene lost 0 bases, with 13 bases spanning the gap. As DNA, the CDR3 is TGTGCCAGCTCACCACTTGCCAGGGCTGGCTCTGGGGCCAACGTCCTGACTTTC. As protein: CASSPLARAGSGANVLTF.

The rearrangement links TRBV7-9 to TRBJ2-1, with 8 bases identical to TRBD1. This CDR3 has 16 residues. Trimming at V came to 1 base and at J to 5 bases, leaving 7 bases not matched to a gene. Germline V gives CDR1 SEHNR, CDR2 FQNEAQ (reference sequence). This chain's CDR3 is CASSLVGRGHDNEQFF. The CDR3 DNA reads TGTGCCAGCAGCTTAGTTGGCAGGGGGCACGACAATGAGCAGTTCTTC.

This clonotype occurred many times. The rearrangement links TRBV12-3 or TRBV12-4 to TRBJ2-4; D may be TRBD2 (5 bases). This CDR3 contains 16 residues. Trimming took 3 bases from V and 0 from J, leaving 12 bases between them. For the CDR3, the DNA is TGTGCCAGCAGTTTTTCCAGAGGACTAGCCAAAAACATTCAGTACTTC. Amino acid sequence: CASSFSRGLAKNIQYF.

This clonotype has only a few counts. Written as DNA, the CDR3 is TGCAGTGCTAACCAGGGGGGAAGCGGGGAGCTGTTTTTT. Translating it yields CSANQGGSGELFF. J is TRBJ2-2 and V is TRBV20-1, with D maybe TRBD1 (7 bases). Trimming removed 4 bases at V and 7 bases at J, with 13 bases between. This CDR3 is built from 13 residues. CDR1 is DFQATT, CDR2 SNEGSKA, per germline (reference sequence).

CDR3 protein: CASSQPDTLREAFF. The CDR3 coding sequence is TGCGCCAGCAGCCAACCGGACACCTTGAGGGAAGCTTTCTTT. The J gene is TRBJ1-1, the V gene TRBV4-1; possible D gene TRBD1, 5 bases. Trimming cost V 2 bases and J 8 bases, with 15 bases left between them. Germline CDR1 and CDR2: MGHRA and YSYEKL. The CDR3 sequence is 14 residues long.

This clonotype was found a few times. The chain uses TRBV5-1 and TRBJ1-5, with 8 bases fitting TRBD1. CDR3 length equals 15 residues. The trim removed 3 bases at V and 2 bases at J, leaving 4 bases unmatched. Germline CDR1 reads SGHRS; CDR2 reads YFSETQ. CDR3 amino acids: CASSSGQGGNQPQHF. The CDR3 DNA is TGCGCCAGCAGCTCTGGACAGGGTGGCAATCAGCCCCAGCATTTT.